A single sample gave rise to the 16 T cell receptor beta chains below, sequenced in a study of blood T cell repertoires in COVID-19. The data were produced by immunoSEQ multiplex PCR, yet TCRdb's version contains in-frame clones alone and is incomplete. This repertoire shows about 260,000 clones, over 75% found once; its top ten account for about 9.4%. Sequences were obtained from peripheral blood. Every receptor here comes from a woman in her seventies with COVID-19, enrolled during active disease.

The genes are TRBV3-1 (or the pseudogene TRBV3-2) and TRBJ2-1; a weak D match, TRBD1 (6 bases). Germline V gives CDR1 LGHDT, CDR2 YNNKEL (reference sequence). There are 14 residues in the CDR3. Trimming pared 3 bases from V and 9 bases from J, leaving 15 bases between. The CDR3 bases are TGTGCCAGCAGCCACTCCGGGACAACGGGTGAGCAGTTCTTC. Its protein is CASSHSGTTGEQFF.

The chain uses TRBV30 and TRBJ2-2; TRBD1 matches at 8 bases. The CDR3 totals 16 residues. Germline V gives CDR1 GTSNPN, CDR2 SVGIG (reference sequence). Trimming cost V 5 bases and J 4 bases; bases outside gene matches: 12. For the CDR3, the DNA is TGTGCCTGGGGCCGACCGGGACAGGTATTCACCGGGGAGCTGTTTTTT. This gives the protein CAWGRPGQVFTGELFF. The full variable domain, with the rest looked up from reference TRBV30 and TRBJ2-2, is SQTIHQWPATLVQPVGSPLSLECTVEGTSNPNLYWYRQAAGRGLQLLFYSVGIGQISSEVPQNLSASRPQDRQFILSSKKLLLSDSGFYLCAWGRPGQVFTGELFFGEGSRLTVL.

V usage is TRBV4-3 and J usage is TRBJ1-4, with D possibly matching TRBD1 (5 bases). Germline lookup yields CDR1 LGHNA and CDR2 YSLEER. The CDR3 totals 15 residues. Trimming took off 4 bases at V and 5 bases at J, with 14 bases between the two ends. CDR3 in amino acids: CASSPPDRQNEKLFF. The CDR3 DNA reads as TGCGCCAGCAGCCCGCCAGACAGACAGAATGAAAAACTGTTTTTT.

This chain uses TRBV20-1 with TRBJ2-1; 7 bases line up with TRBD1. The length of the CDR3 is 13 residues. The J segment lost 8 bases and the V segment lost 3 bases, leaving 7 bases of the junction unmatched. Germline CDR1 is DFQATT and CDR2 is SNEGSKA (reference sequence). This chain's CDR3 is CSASRTGWDEQFF. In DNA form, the CDR3 reads TGCAGTGCTAGTAGGACAGGCTGGGATGAGCAGTTCTTC.

The V call is TRBV19, the J call TRBJ2-2; 9 bases fit TRBD1. J was trimmed by 5 bases and V by 4 bases; bases with no gene match: 5. Germline V gene sequence: CDR1 LNHDA, CDR2 SQIVND (reference sequence). CDR3 length equals 15 residues. This CDR3 is CASSKQGAETGELFF. CDR3 DNA: TGTGCCAGTAGTAAACAGGGGGCGGAGACCGGGGAGCTGTTTTTT. The variable domain in full, with the rest retrieved from reference TRBV19 and TRBJ2-2, is DGGITQSPKYLFRKEGQNVTLSCEQNLNHDAMYWYRQDPGQGLRLIYYSQIVNDFQKGDIAEGYSVSREKKESFPLTVTSAQKNPTAFYLCASSKQGAETGELFFGEGSRLTVL.

V and J are TRBV9 and TRBJ1-3; a weak D match, TRBD1 (6 bases). There are 15 residues in the CDR3. Trimming took off 3 bases at V and 3 bases at J, with 13 bases between the two ends. The germline V gene has CDR1 SGDLS and CDR2 YYNGEE. The DNA of the CDR3 is TGTGCCAGCAGCGCAACCGGGACAAGTGGAAACACCATATATTTT. Translated: CASSATGTSGNTIYF.

J is TRBJ1-1 and V is TRBV6-2 or TRBV6-3, with a possible D match to TRBD1 (5 bases). The CDR3 is 14 amino acids. V gave up 2 bases and J gave up 6 bases, with 13 bases separating them. Germline V lookup: CDR1 MNHEY, CDR2 SVGEGT. Here the CDR3 DNA reads TGTGCCAGCAGTTACCAGGGCGGAGGGTCTGAAGCTTTCTTT. Protein sequence: CASSYQGGGSEAFF.

The V call is TRBV3-1 (or the pseudogene TRBV3-2), the J call TRBJ2-3; tentatively, D is TRBD2 (5 bases). The length of the CDR3 is 16 residues. V lost 3 bases and J lost 4, with 17 bases in between. Germline loops: CDR1 LGHDT, CDR2 YNNKEL (reference sequence). The chain's CDR3 is CASSQGIPGSPDTQYF. For the CDR3, the DNA is TGTGCCAGCAGCCAGGGGATCCCTGGGAGTCCAGATACGCAGTATTTT.

This chain joins TRBV28 and TRBJ1-2; D remains unclear. The length of the CDR3 is 11 residues. Trimming cost V 3 bases and J 7 bases, with 6 bases left between them. Germline CDR1 is MDHEN and CDR2 is SYDVKM. In DNA form, the CDR3 reads TGTGCCAGCAGTTTCCTCAGTGGCTACACCTTC. Protein: CASSFLSGYTF.

This clone was detected once. The rearrangement joins TRBV2 to TRBJ1-1; TRBD1 aligns across 8 bases. The CDR3 sequence is 16 residues long. V dropped 6 bases and J dropped 4; count of bases not matched to a gene: 13. Germline V gene lookup returns CDR1 SNHLY and CDR2 FYNNEI. CDR3 in amino acids: CASRFQGAFESTEAFF. The DNA of the CDR3 is TGTGCCAGCAGATTTCAGGGGGCATTTGAGAGCACTGAAGCTTTCTTT.

This clone was found many times. The V call is TRBV30, the J call TRBJ1-4, with 7 bases aligning to TRBD1. With 0 bases clipped from V and 8 bases from J, the junction kept 6 bases outside the gene matches. The CDR3 extends over 14 amino acids. Germline CDR1 GTSNPN, CDR2 SVGIG (reference sequence). The CDR3 reads CAWSVRQGREKLFF. CDR3 nucleotides: TGTGCCTGGAGTGTACGACAGGGTCGGGAAAAACTGTTTTTT.

The chain is built from TRBV27 and TRBJ1-5, with 11 positions matching TRBD1. Trimming removed 5 bases from V and 7 bases from J; junction bases left unmatched: 10. The CDR3 runs to 16 residues. In germline, CDR1 is MNHEY, CDR2 SMNVEV (reference sequence). CDR3 residues: CASSLNSGTGGQPQHF. The CDR3 nucleotides read TGTGCCAGCAGTCTTAACTCCGGGACAGGGGGACAGCCCCAGCATTTT.

This clone turned up a few times. The V gene is TRBV19, the J gene TRBJ2-1; possible D gene TRBD2, 5 bases. Germline assignment: CDR1 LNHDA and CDR2 SQIVND (reference sequence). The CDR3 covers 17 residues. Trimming took off 2 bases at V and 7 bases at J, with 21 bases between the two ends. The CDR3 reads CASSIRFLSGGQNEQFF. CDR3 sequence (DNA): TGTGCCAGTAGTATAAGATTTCTCTCCGGCGGGCAAAATGAGCAGTTCTTC.

This clone was seen a few times. The chain joins TRBV7-2 to TRBJ2-1; 13 nucleotides agree with TRBD2. The V segment lost 6 bases and the J segment 7 bases; nucleotides outside the gene matches: 9. CDR3 length: 16 amino acids. CDR1 is SGHTA, CDR2 FQGNSA, per germline. The DNA for the CDR3 is TGTGCCAGCAGACCGACTAGCGGGAGGTCTAGTAATGAGCAGTTCTTC. This encodes CASRPTSGRSSNEQFF.

V and J are TRBV7-9 and TRBJ2-5, with D possibly matching TRBD2 (6 bases). CDR3 length equals 16 residues. Germline V gene data show CDR1 as SEHNR and CDR2 as FQNEAQ (reference sequence). Trimming took 1 base from V and 2 from J, leaving 14 bases between them. CDR3 DNA: TGTGCCAGCAGCTTAGGGCAGCGGGTTGGGCAAGAGACCCAGTACTTC. This sequence encodes CASSLGQRVGQETQYF.

The chain has TRBV9 and TRBJ2-2; D gene ambiguous. The V and J ends lost 3 bases and 0 bases respectively, with 3 bases between them. CDR3 length: 13 amino acids. Germline V CDR1 and CDR2: SGDLS, YYNGEE. This CDR3 reads CASSATNTGELFF. DNA for the CDR3: TGTGCCAGCAGCGCAACGAACACCGGGGAGCTGTTTTTT.